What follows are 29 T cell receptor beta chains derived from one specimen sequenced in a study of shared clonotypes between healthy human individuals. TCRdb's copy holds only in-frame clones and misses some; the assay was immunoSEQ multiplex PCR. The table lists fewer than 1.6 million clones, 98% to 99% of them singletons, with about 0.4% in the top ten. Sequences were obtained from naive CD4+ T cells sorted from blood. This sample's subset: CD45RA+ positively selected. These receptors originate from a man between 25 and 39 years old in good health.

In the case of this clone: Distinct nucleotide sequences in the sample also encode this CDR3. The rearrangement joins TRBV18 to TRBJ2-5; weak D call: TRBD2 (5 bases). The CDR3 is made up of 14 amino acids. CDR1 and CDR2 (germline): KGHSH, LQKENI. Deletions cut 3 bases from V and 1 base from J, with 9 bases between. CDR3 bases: TGTGCCAGCTCACCTTTACGGGGCCAAGAGACCCAGTACTTC. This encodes CASSPLRGQETQYF. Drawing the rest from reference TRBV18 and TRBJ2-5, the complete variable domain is NAGVMQNPRHLVRRRGQEARLRCSPMKGHSHVYWYRQLPEEGLKFMVYLQKENIIDESGMPKERFSAEFPKEGPSILRIQQVVRGDSAAYFCASSPLRGQETQYFGPGTRLLVL.

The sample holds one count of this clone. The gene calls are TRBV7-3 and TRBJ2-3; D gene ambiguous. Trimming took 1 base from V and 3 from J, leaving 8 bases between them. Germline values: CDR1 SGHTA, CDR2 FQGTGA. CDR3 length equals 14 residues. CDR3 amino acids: CASSLRIGTDTQYF. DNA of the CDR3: TGTGCCAGCAGCTTAAGGATAGGGACAGATACGCAGTATTTT.

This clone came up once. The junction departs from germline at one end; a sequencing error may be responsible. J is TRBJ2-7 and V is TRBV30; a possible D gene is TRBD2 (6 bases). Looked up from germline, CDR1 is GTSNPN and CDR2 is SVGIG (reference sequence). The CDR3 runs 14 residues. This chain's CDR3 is CAGRFSGPHSEQYF. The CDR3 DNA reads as TGTGCCGGGAGGTTTAGTGGACCACACTCCGAGCAGTACTTC.

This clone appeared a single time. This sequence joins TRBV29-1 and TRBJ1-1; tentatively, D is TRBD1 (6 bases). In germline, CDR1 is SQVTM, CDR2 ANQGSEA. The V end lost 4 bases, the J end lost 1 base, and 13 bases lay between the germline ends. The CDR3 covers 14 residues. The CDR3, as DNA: TGCAGCGTTGTGACGGGACACCAGAACACTGAAGCTTTCTTT. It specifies CSVVTGHQNTEAFF.

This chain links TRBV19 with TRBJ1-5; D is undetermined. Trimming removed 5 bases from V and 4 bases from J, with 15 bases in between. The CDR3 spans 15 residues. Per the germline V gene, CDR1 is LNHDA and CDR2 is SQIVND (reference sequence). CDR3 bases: TGTGCCAGTAGTCGGGTGGAGGGCGTGAATCAGCCCCAGCATTTT. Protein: CASSRVEGVNQPQHF.

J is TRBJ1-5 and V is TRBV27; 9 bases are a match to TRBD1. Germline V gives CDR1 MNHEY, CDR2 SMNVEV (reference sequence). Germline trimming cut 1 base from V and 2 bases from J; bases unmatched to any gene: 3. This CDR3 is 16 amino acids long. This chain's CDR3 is CASSLWGQGRNQPQHF. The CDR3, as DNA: TGTGCCAGCAGTTTATGGGGACAGGGTCGCAATCAGCCCCAGCATTTT.

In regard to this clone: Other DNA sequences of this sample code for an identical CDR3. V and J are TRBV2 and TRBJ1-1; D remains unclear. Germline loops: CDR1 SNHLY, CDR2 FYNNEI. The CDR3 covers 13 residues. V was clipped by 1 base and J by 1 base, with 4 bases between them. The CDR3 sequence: CASSEGPNTEAFF. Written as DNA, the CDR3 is TGTGCCAGCAGTGAAGGTCCGAACACTGAAGCTTTCTTT.

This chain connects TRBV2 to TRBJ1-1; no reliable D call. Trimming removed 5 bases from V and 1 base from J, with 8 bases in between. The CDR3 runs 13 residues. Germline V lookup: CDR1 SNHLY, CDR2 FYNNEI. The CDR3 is CASSLEQNTEAFF. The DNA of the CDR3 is TGTGCCAGCAGTTTGGAGCAGAACACTGAAGCTTTCTTT.

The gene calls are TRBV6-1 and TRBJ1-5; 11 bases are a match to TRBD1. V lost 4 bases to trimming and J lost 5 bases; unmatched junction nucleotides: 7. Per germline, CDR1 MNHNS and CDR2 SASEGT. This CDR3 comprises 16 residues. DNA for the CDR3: TGTGCCAGCAGTGTACTCCGGGACAGGGGGTATCAGCCCCAGCATTTT. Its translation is CASSVLRDRGYQPQHF.

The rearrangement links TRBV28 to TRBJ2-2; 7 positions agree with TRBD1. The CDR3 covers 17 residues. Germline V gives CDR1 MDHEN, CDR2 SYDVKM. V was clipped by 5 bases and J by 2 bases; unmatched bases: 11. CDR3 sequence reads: CASSPISGTANTGELFF. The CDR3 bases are TGTGCCAGCAGTCCAATCTCCGGGACAGCCAACACCGGGGAGCTGTTTTTT.

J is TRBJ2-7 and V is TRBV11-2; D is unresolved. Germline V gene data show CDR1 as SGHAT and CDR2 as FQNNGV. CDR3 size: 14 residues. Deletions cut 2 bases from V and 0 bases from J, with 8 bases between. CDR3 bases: TGTGCCAGCAGCTTAACGGGTTCCTCCTACGAGCAGTACTTC. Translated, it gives CASSLTGSSYEQYF.

The chain's CDR3 is CATSRGGLDYNEQFF. For the CDR3, the DNA is TGTGCCACCAGCAGAGGGGGACTCGACTACAATGAGCAGTTCTTC. The chain couples TRBV15 to TRBJ2-1, with TRBD2 as a possible D gene (6 bases). Deletions cut 1 base from V and 3 bases from J, with 10 bases between. Germline V lookup: CDR1 LNHNV, CDR2 YYDKDF (reference sequence). The CDR3 has 15 residues.

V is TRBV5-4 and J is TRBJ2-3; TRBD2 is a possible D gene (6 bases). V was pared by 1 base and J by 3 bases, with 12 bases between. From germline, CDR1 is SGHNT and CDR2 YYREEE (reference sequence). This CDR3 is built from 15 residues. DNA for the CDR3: TGTGCCAGCAGCTTGTACGGGAGCGGGACAGATACGCAGTATTTT. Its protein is CASSLYGSGTDTQYF. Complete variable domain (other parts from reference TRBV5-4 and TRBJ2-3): ETGVTQSPTHLIKTRGQQVTLRCSSQSGHNTVSWYQQALGQGPQFIFQYYREEENGRGNFPPRFSGLQFPNYSSELNVNALELDDSALYLCASSLYGSGTDTQYFGPGTRLTVL.

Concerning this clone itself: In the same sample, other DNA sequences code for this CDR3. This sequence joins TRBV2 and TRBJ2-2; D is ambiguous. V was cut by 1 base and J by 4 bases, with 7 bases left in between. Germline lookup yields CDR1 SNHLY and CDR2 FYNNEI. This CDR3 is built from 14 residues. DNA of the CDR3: TGTGCCAGCAGTGAAGTAGGGTTCACCGGGGAGCTGTTTTTT. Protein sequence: CASSEVGFTGELFF.

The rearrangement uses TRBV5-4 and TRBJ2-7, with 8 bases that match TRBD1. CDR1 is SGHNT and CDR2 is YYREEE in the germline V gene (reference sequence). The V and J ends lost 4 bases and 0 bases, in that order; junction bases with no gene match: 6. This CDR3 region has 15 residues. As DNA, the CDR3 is TGTGCCAGCAGCCAGGGGACAGGTAGCTCCTACGAGCAGTACTTC. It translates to CASSQGTGSSYEQYF.

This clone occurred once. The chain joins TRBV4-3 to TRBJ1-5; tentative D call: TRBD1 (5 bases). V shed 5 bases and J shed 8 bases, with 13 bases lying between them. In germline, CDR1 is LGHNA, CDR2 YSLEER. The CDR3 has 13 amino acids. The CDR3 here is CASSGRVWEPQHF. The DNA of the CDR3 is TGCGCCAGCAGCGGCAGGGTGTGGGAGCCCCAGCATTTT.

CDR3 DNA: TGTGCCAGCAGCCAAGGCACCGGGACTAGCGGGAGGCGAGAGACCCAGTACTTC. Its translation: CASSQGTGTSGRRETQYF. This chain links TRBV4-2 with TRBJ2-5; 15 bases map to TRBD2. This CDR3 has 18 amino acids. Germline CDR1 reads LGHNA; CDR2 reads YNFKEQ. V trimming: 1 base; J trimming: 4 bases; junction bases outside the gene matches: 7.

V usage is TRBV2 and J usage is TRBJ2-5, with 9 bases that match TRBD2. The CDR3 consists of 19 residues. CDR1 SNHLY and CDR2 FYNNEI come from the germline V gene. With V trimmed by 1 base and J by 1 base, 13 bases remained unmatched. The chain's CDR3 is CASSEDMASGISPQETQYF. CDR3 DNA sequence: TGTGCCAGCAGTGAAGATATGGCTAGCGGGATTAGCCCCCAAGAGACCCAGTACTTC.

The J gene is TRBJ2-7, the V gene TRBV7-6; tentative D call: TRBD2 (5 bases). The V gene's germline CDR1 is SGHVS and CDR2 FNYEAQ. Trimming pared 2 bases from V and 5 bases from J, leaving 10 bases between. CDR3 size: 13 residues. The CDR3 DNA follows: TGTGCCAGCAGCTTAAGGGCCGGGAACGAGCAGTACTTC. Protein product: CASSLRAGNEQYF. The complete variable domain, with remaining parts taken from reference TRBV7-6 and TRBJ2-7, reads GAGVSQSPRYKVTKRGQDVALRCDPISGHVSLYWYRQALGQGPEFLTYFNYEAQQDKSGLPNDRFSAERPEGSISTLTIQRTEQRDSAMYRCASSLRAGNEQYFGPGTRLTVT.

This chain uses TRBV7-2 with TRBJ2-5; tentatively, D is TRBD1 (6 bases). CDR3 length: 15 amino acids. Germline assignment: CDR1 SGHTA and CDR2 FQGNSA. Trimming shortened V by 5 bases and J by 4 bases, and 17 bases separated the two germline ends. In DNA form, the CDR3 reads TGTGCCAGCAGCCCTGACAGGTCTCGAGGAGAGACCCAGTACTTC. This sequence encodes CASSPDRSRGETQYF.

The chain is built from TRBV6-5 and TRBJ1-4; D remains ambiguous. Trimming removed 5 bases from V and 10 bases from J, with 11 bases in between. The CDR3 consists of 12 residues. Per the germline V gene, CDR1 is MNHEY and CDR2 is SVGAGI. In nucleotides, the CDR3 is TGTGCCAGCAGTAACCCCCATGGAAAACTGTTTTTT. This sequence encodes CASSNPHGKLFF.

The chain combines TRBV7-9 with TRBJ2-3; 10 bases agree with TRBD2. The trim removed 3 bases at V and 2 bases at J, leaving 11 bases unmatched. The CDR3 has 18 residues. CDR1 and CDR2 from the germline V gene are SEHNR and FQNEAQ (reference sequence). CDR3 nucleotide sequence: TGTGCCAGCAGCTTTGGGCCCGGACTAGCGGCTACCACAGATACGCAGTATTTT. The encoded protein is CASSFGPGLAATTDTQYF.

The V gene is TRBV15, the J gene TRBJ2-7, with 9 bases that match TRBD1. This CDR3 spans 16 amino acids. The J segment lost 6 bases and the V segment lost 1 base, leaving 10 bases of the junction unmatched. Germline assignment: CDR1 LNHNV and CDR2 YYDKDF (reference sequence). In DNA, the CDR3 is TGTGCCACCAGCAGAGCCCCCGGGACAGGGCCCCGCGAGCAGTACTTC. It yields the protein CATSRAPGTGPREQYF.

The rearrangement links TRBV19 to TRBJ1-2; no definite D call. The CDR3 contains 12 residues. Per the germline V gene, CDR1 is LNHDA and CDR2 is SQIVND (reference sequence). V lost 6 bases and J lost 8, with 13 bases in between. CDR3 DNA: TGTGCCAGTAGAAGTCCCTCAAGGGGCTACACCTTC. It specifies CASRSPSRGYTF.

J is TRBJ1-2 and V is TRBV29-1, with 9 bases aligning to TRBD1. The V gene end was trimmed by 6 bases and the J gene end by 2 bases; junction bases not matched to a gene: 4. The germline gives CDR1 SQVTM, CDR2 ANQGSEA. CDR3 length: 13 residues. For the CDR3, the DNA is TGCAGCGTACTGGACAGGGGAAACTATGGCTACACCTTC. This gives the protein CSVLDRGNYGYTF.

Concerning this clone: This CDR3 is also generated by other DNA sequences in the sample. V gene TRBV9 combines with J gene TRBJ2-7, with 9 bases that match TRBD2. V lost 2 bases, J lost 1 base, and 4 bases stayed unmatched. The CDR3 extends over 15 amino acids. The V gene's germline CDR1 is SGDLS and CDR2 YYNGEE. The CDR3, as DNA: TGTGCCAGCAGCGTTAGCGGGAGTTTTTCCTACGAGCAGTACTTC. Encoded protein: CASSVSGSFSYEQYF.

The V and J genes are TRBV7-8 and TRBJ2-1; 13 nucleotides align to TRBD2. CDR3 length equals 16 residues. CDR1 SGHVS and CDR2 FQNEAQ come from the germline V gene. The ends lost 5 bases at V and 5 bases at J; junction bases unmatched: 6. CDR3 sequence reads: CASSTRGLAGNNEQFF. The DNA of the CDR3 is TGTGCCAGCAGCACCAGGGGACTAGCGGGAAACAATGAGCAGTTCTTC.

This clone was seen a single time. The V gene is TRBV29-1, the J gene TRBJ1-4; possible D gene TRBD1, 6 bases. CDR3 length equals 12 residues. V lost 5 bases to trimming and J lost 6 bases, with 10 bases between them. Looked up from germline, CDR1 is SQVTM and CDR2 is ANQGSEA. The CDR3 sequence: CSVLQGDEKLFF. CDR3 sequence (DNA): TGCAGCGTTCTACAGGGTGATGAAAAACTGTTTTTT.

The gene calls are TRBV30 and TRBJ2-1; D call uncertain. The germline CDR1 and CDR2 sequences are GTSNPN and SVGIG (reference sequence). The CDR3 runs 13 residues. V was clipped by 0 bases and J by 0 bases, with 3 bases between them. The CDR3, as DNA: TGTGCCTGGAGTGTAACCTCCTACAATGAGCAGTTCTTC. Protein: CAWSVTSYNEQFF. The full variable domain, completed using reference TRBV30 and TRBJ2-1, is SQTIHQWPATLVQPVGSPLSLECTVEGTSNPNLYWYRQAAGRGLQLLFYSVGIGQISSEVPQNLSASRPQDRQFILSSKKLLLSDSGFYLCAWSVTSYNEQFFGPGTRLTVL.